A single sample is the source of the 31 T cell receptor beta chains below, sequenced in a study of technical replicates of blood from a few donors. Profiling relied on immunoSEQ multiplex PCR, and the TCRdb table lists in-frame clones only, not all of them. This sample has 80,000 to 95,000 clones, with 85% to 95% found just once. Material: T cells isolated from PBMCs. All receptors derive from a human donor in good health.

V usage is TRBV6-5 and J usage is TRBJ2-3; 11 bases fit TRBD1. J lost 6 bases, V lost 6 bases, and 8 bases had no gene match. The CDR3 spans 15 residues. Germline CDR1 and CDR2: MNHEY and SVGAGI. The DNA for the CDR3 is TGTGCCAGCAGACGGTCGGACAGGGGGCGTGATACGCAGTATTTT. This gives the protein CASRRSDRGRDTQYF.

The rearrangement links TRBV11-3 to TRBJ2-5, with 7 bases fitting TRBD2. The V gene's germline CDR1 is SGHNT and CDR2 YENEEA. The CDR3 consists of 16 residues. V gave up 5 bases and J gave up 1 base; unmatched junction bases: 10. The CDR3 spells CASSDRLADSQETQYF. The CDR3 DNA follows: TGTGCCAGCAGCGACCGTCTAGCGGACTCCCAAGAGACCCAGTACTTC.

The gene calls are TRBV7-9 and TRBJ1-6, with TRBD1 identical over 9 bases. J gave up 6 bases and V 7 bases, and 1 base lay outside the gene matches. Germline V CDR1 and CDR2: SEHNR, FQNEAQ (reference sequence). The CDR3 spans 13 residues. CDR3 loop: CASMGQGNSPLHF. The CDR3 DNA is TGTGCCAGCATGGGACAGGGTAATTCACCCCTCCACTTT.

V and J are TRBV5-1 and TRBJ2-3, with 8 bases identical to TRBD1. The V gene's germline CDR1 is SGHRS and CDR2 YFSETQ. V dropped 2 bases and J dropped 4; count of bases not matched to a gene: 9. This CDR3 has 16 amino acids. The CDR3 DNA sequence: TGCGCCAGCAGCTTCCTGTCAGGGGGCAGAGCAGATACGCAGTATTTT. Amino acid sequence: CASSFLSGGRADTQYF.

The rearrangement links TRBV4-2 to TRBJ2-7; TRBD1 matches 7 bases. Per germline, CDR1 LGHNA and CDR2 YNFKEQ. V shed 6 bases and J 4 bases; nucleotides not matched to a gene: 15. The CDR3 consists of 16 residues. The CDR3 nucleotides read TGTGCCAGCAGAAAAGAGGGGGCGGAGCCCAAATACGAGCAGTACTTC. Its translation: CASRKEGAEPKYEQYF.

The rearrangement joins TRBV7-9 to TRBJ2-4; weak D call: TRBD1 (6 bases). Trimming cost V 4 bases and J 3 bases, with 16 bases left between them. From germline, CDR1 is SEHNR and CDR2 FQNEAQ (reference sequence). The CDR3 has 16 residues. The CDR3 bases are TGTGCCAGCAGCTACACAGGGACCCCATACAAAAACATTCAGTACTTC. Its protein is CASSYTGTPYKNIQYF.

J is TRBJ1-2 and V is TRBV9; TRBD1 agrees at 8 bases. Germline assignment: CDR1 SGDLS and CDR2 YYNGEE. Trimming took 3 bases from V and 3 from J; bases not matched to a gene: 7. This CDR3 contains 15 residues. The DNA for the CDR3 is TGTGCCAGCAGCGGAATGACAGGGGCGGACTATGGCTACACCTTC. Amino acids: CASSGMTGADYGYTF. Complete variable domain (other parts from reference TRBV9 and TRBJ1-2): DSGVTQTPKHLITATGQRVTLRCSPRSGDLSVYWYQQSLDQGLQFLIQYYNGEERAKGNILERFSAQQFPDLHSELNLSSLELGDSALYFCASSGMTGADYGYTFGSGTRLTVV.

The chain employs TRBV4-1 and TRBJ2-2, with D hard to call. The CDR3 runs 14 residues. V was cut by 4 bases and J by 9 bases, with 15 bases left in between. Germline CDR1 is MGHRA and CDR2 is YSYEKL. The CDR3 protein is CASSLKDLHRELFF. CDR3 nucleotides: TGCGCCAGCAGCCTCAAAGATTTACACAGGGAGCTGTTTTTT.

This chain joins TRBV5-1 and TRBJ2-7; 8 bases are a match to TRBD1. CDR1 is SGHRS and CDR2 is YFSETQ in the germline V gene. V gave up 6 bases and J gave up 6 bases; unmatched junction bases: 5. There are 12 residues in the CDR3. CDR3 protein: CASTKDRAEQYF. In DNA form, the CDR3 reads TGCGCCAGCACCAAGGACAGGGCCGAGCAGTACTTC. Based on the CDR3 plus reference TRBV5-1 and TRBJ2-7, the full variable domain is KAGVTQTPRYLIKTRGQQVTLSCSPISGHRSVSWYQQTPGQGLQFLFEYFSETQRNKGNFPGRFSGRQFSNSRSEMNVSTLELGDSALYLCASTKDRAEQYFGPGTRLTVT.

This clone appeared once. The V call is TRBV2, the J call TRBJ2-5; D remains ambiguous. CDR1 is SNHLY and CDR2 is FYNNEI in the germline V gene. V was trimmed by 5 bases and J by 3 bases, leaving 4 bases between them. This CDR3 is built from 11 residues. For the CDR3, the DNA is TGTGCCAGCAGTCAGGAAGAGACCCAGTACTTC. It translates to CASSQEETQYF.

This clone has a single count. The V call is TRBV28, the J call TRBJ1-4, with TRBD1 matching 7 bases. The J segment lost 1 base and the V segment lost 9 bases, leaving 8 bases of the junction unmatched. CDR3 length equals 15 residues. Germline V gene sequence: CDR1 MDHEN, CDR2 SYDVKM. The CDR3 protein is CASITGAKTNEKLFF. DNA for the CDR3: TGTGCCAGTATCACAGGGGCGAAAACTAATGAAAAACTGTTTTTT.

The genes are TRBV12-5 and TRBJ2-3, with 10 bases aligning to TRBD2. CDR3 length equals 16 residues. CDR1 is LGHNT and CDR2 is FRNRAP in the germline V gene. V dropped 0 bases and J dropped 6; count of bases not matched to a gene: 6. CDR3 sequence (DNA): TGTGCTAGTGGTTTGGTGTTAGCGGGGGGCCCCGATACGCAGTATTTT. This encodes CASGLVLAGGPDTQYF. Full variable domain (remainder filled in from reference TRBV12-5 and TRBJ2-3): DARVTQTPRHKVTEMGQEVTMRCQPILGHNTVFWYRQTMMQGLELLAYFRNRAPLDDSGMPKDRFSAEMPDATLATLKIQPSEPRDSAVYFCASGLVLAGGPDTQYFGPGTRLTVL.

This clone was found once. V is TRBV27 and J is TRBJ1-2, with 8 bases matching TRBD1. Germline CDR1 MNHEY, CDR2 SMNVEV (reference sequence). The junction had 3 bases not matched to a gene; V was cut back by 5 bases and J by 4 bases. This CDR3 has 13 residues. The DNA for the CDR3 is TGTGCCAGCAGTCAGGACAGGGTCTATGGCTACACCTTC. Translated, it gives CASSQDRVYGYTF.

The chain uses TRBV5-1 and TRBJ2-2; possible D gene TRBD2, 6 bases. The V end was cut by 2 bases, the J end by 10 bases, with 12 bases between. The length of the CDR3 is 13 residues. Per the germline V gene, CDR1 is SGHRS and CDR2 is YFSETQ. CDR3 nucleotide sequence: TGCGCCAGCAGCTTTTACCCGGGGGAGGAGCTGTTTTTT. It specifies CASSFYPGEELFF.

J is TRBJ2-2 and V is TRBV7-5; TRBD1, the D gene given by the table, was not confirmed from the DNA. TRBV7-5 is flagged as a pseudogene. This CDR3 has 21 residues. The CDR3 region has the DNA TGTGTCAGAAGCTTAACCGCTCGACTGTTGGGGGCCGAACCGTACACCGGGGAGCTGTTTTTT. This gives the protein CVRSLTARLLGAEPYTGELFF.

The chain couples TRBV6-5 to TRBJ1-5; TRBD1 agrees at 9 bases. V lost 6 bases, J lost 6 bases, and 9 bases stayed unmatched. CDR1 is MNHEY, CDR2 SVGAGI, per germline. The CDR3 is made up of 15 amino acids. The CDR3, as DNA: TGTGCCAGCAGGTTGGACAGGGGAGGGAGTCAGCCCCAGCATTTT. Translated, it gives CASRLDRGGSQPQHF.

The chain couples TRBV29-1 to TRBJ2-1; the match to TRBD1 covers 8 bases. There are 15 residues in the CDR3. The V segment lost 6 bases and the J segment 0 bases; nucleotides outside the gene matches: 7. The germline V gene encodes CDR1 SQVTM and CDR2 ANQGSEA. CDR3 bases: TGCAGCGTCGAGGGACAGGCGAGCTCCTACAATGAGCAGTTCTTC. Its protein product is CSVEGQASSYNEQFF.

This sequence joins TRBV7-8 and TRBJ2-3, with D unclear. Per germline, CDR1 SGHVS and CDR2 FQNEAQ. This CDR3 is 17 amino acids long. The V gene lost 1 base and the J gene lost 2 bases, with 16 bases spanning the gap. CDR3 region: CASSLGPLAAPTDTQYF. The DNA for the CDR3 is TGTGCCAGCAGCTTAGGACCTTTAGCTGCCCCCACAGATACGCAGTATTTT.

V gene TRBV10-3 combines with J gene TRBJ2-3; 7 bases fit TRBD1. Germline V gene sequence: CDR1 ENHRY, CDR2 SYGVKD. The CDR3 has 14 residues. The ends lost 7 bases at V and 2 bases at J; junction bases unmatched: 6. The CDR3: CAITTTGNTDTQYF. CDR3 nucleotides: TGTGCCATCACCACGACAGGGAACACAGATACGCAGTATTTT.

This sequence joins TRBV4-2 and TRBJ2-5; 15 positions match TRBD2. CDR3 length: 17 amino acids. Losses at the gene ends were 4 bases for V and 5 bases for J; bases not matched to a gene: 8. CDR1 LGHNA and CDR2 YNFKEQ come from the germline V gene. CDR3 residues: CASSRGLAGGRSETQYF. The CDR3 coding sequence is TGTGCCAGCAGCCGCGGACTAGCGGGGGGGCGATCGGAGACCCAGTACTTC.

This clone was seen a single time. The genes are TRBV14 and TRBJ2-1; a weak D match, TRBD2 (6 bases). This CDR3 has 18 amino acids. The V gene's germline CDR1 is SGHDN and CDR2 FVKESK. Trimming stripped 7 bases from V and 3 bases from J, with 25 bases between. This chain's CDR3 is CASTKSTAGTLNYNEQFF. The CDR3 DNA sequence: TGTGCCAGCACAAAGAGCACGGCGGGGACCTTAAACTACAATGAGCAGTTCTTC.

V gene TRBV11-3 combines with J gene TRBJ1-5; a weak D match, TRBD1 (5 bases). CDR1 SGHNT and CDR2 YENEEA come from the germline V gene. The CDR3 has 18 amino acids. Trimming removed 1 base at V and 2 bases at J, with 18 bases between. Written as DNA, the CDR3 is TGTGCCAGCAGCTTAGTGGGGCAGGGCCTAATGGGCAATCAGCCCCAGCATTTT. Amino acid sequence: CASSLVGQGLMGNQPQHF.

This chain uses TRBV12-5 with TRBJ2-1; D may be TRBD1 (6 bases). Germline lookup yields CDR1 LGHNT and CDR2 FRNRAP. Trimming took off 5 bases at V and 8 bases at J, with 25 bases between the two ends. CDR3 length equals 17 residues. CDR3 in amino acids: CASGLRTRGLASYEQFF. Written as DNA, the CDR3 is TGTGCTAGTGGTCTCAGAACCAGGGGTCTTGCGTCGTATGAGCAGTTCTTC.

CDR3 sequence (DNA): TGTGCCAGCAGTGAATCAGGGTTGAACACTGAAGCTTTCTTT. Amino acids: CASSESGLNTEAFF. The rearrangement joins TRBV2 to TRBJ1-1; TRBD1 might be the D (5 bases). CDR1 and CDR2 from the germline V gene are SNHLY and FYNNEI. The CDR3 is 14 amino acids. Trimming took 2 bases from V and 0 from J, leaving 7 bases between them.

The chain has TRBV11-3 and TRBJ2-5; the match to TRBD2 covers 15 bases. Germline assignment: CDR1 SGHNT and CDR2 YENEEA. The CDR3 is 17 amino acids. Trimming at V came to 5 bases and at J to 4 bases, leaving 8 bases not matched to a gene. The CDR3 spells CASSQGLAGGSGETQYF. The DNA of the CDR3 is TGTGCCAGCAGCCAAGGACTAGCGGGAGGGTCGGGAGAGACCCAGTACTTC.

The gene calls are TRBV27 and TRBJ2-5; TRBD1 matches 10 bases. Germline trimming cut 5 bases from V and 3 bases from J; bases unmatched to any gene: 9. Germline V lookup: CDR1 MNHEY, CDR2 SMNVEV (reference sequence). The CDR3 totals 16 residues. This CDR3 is CASSPRTGGGKETQYF. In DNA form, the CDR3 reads TGTGCCAGCAGTCCACGGACAGGGGGAGGAAAAGAGACCCAGTACTTC.

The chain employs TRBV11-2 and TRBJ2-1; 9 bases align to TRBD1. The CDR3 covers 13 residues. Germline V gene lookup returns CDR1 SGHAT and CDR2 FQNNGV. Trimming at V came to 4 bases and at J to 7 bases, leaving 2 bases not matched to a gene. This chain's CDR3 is CASSYGTGNEQFF. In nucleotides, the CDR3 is TGTGCCAGCAGCTACGGGACAGGGAATGAGCAGTTCTTC.

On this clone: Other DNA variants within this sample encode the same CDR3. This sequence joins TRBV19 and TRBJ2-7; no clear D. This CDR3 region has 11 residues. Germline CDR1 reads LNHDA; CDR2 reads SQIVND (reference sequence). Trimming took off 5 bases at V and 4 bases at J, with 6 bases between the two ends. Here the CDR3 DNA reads TGTGCCAGTAGTCGAGGATACGAGCAGTACTTC. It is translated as CASSRGYEQYF.

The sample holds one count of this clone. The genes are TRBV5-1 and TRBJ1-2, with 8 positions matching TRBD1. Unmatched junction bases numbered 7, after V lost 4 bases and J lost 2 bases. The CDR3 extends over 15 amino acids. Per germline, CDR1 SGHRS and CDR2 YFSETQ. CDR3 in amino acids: CASSPWGQENYGYTF. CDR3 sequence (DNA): TGCGCCAGCAGCCCATGGGGACAGGAGAACTATGGCTACACCTTC.

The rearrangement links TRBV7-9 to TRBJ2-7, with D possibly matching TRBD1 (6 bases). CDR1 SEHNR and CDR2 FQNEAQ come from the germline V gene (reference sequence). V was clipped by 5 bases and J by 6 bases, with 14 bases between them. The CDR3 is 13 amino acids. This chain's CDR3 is CASSQLNRVEQYF. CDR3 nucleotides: TGTGCCAGCAGCCAGTTAAACAGGGTCGAGCAGTACTTC.

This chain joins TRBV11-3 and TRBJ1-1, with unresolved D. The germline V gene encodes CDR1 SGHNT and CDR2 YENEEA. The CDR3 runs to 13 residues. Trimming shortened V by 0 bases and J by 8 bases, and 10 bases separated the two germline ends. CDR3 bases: TGTGCCAGCAGCTTAGAGGTGGGAGGGGAAGCTTTCTTT. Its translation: CASSLEVGGEAFF.